A single sample is the source of the 9 T cell receptor beta chains below, sequenced in a study of blood T cells in healthy people across ages. Together with a sample-barcoded 5' primer, a J-beta primer mix was included in a second PCR lasting roughly 6 to 12 cycles. TCRdb analysed the 5' RACE reads with MiXCR anew, one entry per CDR3 protein. The table has under 2 million distinct CDR3 sequences, about 35% seen once. Source material: blood. The receptors here all came from a young woman in good health.

The rearrangement links TRBV20-1 to TRBJ1-1; 8 nucleotides agree with TRBD1. Unmatched junction bases numbered 12, after V lost 5 bases and J lost 1 base. This CDR3 has 16 amino acids. Per the germline V gene, CDR1 is DFQATT and CDR2 is SNEGSKA (reference sequence). CDR3 amino acids: CSASTALGTGNTEAFF. The CDR3 region has the DNA TGCAGTGCTTCCACCGCGTTGGGGACAGGGAACACTGAAGCTTTCTTT.

J is TRBJ2-7 and V is TRBV5-1; weak D call: TRBD2 (6 bases). Trimming took 3 bases from V and 0 from J, leaving 13 bases between them. Germline V gene lookup returns CDR1 SGHRS and CDR2 YFSETQ. CDR3 length: 15 residues. CDR3 in amino acids: CASSWVGGSSYEQYF. CDR3 DNA: TGCGCCAGCAGCTGGGTTGGGGGGTCCTCCTACGAGCAGTACTTC. The whole variable domain, filled in from reference TRBV5-1 and TRBJ2-7, reads KAGVTQTPRYLIKTRGQQVTLSCSPISGHRSVSWYQQTPGQGLQFLFEYFSETQRNKGNFPGRFSGRQFSNSRSEMNVSTLELGDSALYLCASSWVGGSSYEQYFGPGTRLTVT.

The V gene is TRBV28, the J gene TRBJ2-3; maybe TRBD2 (5 bases). The germline gives CDR1 MDHEN, CDR2 SYDVKM. V was shortened by 5 bases and J by 10 bases, with 16 bases between the two germline ends. The CDR3 contains 13 residues. DNA for the CDR3: TGTGCCAGCAGTCTACCGGGCCTGGGAGCGCAGTATTTT. Protein sequence: CASSLPGLGAQYF.

This clonotype was counted only a few times. The chain combines TRBV15 with TRBJ2-1; D may match TRBD1 or TRBD2 (6 bases each). Trimming removed 1 base at V and 12 bases at J, with 22 bases between. The CDR3 totals 16 residues. CDR1 is LNHNV, CDR2 YYDKDF, per germline (reference sequence). The CDR3 is CATSRVSGALSVVQFF. The CDR3 nucleotides read TGTGCCACCAGCAGAGTTTCGGGGGCCCTATCCGTGGTGCAGTTCTTC.

This clonotype was detected a few times. The chain uses TRBV6-1 and TRBJ2-7, with 9 positions matching TRBD1. The CDR3 consists of 16 residues. Germline assignment: CDR1 MNHNS and CDR2 SASEGT. After removal of 7 bases from V and 3 bases from J, the junction contained 13 bases not matched to a gene. The CDR3 here is CASNLPRDRADYEQYF. The CDR3 bases are TGTGCCAGCAATTTGCCCAGGGACAGGGCCGACTACGAGCAGTACTTC.

The V and J genes are TRBV4-2 and TRBJ2-7; tentatively, D is TRBD2 (6 bases). The ends were cut back, 0 bases at V and 3 bases at J, with 12 bases in the middle. The CDR3 is 15 residues long. Germline values: CDR1 LGHNA, CDR2 YNFKEQ. CDR3: CASSQDPGSVYEQYF. The CDR3 bases are TGTGCCAGCAGCCAAGATCCCGGGAGTGTCTACGAGCAGTACTTC.

The rearrangement uses TRBV2 and TRBJ1-5; tentatively, D is TRBD1 (6 bases). Trimming took off 3 bases at V and 0 bases at J, with 12 bases between the two ends. CDR3 length: 16 residues. CDR1 and CDR2 (germline): SNHLY, FYNNEI. The CDR3 loop is CASSESRRGSNQPQHF. The CDR3 DNA sequence: TGTGCCAGCAGTGAGAGTCGCAGGGGTAGCAATCAGCCCCAGCATTTT.

This clonotype was detected only a few times. The chain combines TRBV24-1 with TRBJ2-1, with D possibly TRBD1 on 6 matching bases. This CDR3 is 18 amino acids long. V shed 3 bases and J shed 0 bases, with 17 bases lying between them. The germline gives CDR1 KGHDR, CDR2 SFDVKD. The CDR3 nucleotides read TGTGCCACCAGTGATCCGATTGGGACAACGAGCTCCTACAATGAGCAGTTCTTC. Residues: CATSDPIGTTSSYNEQFF.

Notes on this clonotype: One junction end does not reproduce the germline sequence, and a read error may be involved. The chain couples TRBV12-3 or TRBV12-4 to TRBJ2-7, with 8 bases lining up with TRBD1. The CDR3 contains 15 residues. The CDR3: CVSSLHRGVAYEQYF. The CDR3 coding sequence is TGTGTCAGCAGTTTACACAGGGGGGTGGCCTACGAGCAGTACTTC.